Below are 15 T cell receptor beta chains sequenced from a single sample in a study of blood T cell repertoires in COVID-19. Assay used: immunoSEQ multiplex PCR; TCRdb lists only in-frame clones, some missing. In the table there are hundreds of thousands of clones, around 87% of which are singletons. The sample taken for sequencing was peripheral blood. The source of these receptors is a woman between 45 and 65 years old with COVID-19, enrolled during active disease.

This clone showed up just a few times. V and J are TRBV21-1 and TRBJ2-2; the table calls TRBD1, which could not be checked here. TRBV21-1 represents a pseudogene. The CDR3 runs to 16 residues. The CDR3 loop reads CASSKSQGAVAGELFF. The CDR3 DNA reads TGTGCCAGCAGCAAGTCCCAGGGGGCGGTAGCCGGGGAGCTGTTTTTT.

In this sample, this clone turned up a few times. The V gene is TRBV30, the J gene TRBJ2-2; 8 nucleotides line up with TRBD2. CDR1 is GTSNPN and CDR2 is SVGIG in the germline V gene (reference sequence). V lost 5 bases to trimming and J lost 2 bases; unmatched junction nucleotides: 7. CDR3 length: 15 amino acids. The CDR3 is CAWRPGGANTGELFF. The CDR3 nucleotides are TGTGCCTGGCGGCCGGGAGGGGCCAACACCGGGGAGCTGTTTTTT.

The J gene is TRBJ2-1, the V gene TRBV25-1, with D hard to call. V lost 5 bases and J lost 10, with 12 bases in between. Germline CDR1 and CDR2: MGHDK and SYGVNS. The CDR3 sequence is 12 residues long. CDR3 region: CASSLVTWEQFF. The CDR3 DNA is TGTGCCAGCAGTCTCGTTACTTGGGAGCAGTTCTTC. Drawing the rest from reference TRBV25-1 and TRBJ2-1, the complete variable domain is EADIYQTPRYLVIGTGKKITLECSQTMGHDKMYWYQQDPGMELHLIHYSYGVNSTEKGDLSSESTVSRIRTEHFPLTLESARPSHTSQYLCASSLVTWEQFFGPGTRLTVL.

The V and J genes are TRBV19 and TRBJ1-3, with a weak D call TRBD1 (6 bases). Per germline, CDR1 LNHDA and CDR2 SQIVND (reference sequence). This CDR3 contains 14 residues. Trimming pared 3 bases from V and 11 bases from J, leaving 17 bases between. CDR3 in amino acids: CASSIRGSRDAIYF. The CDR3 region has the DNA TGTGCCAGTAGTATTAGGGGGAGTCGGGATGCCATATATTTT.

This chain links TRBV29-1 with TRBJ1-3, with 9 bases identical to TRBD1. The V segment lost 7 bases and the J segment 1 base; nucleotides outside the gene matches: 5. CDR1 SQVTM and CDR2 ANQGSEA come from the germline V gene. This CDR3 has 14 residues. In nucleotides, the CDR3 is TGCAGCGCTGGACAGGGGTCTTCTGGAAACACCATATATTTT. Translation gives CSAGQGSSGNTIYF.

CDR3 DNA sequence: TGTGCCAGTAGTATGACGGACAGGGACTACGAGCAGTACTTC. Amino acids: CASSMTDRDYEQYF. V and J are TRBV19 and TRBJ2-7; TRBD1 agrees at 8 bases. The V gene end was trimmed by 3 bases and the J gene end by 3 bases; junction bases not matched to a gene: 4. Germline V gene data show CDR1 as LNHDA and CDR2 as SQIVND (reference sequence). The CDR3 is 14 residues long.

V is TRBV11-3 and J is TRBJ2-7; TRBD2 might be the D (5 bases). Germline V gene sequence: CDR1 SGHNT, CDR2 YENEEA. V was pared by 1 base and J by 6 bases, with 10 bases between. This CDR3 comprises 13 residues. DNA for the CDR3: TGTGCCAGCAGCTTAGTTGAGGGATTCGAGCAGTACTTC. Protein sequence: CASSLVEGFEQYF.

The rearrangement uses TRBV12-3 or TRBV12-4 and TRBJ2-1; D gene unclear. Trimming removed 8 bases at V and 0 bases at J, with 8 bases between. The CDR3 runs 13 residues. CDR3 DNA sequence: TGTGCCAGCGCCCGGAGCTCCTACAATGAGCAGTTCTTC. Amino acid sequence: CASARSSYNEQFF.

The genes are TRBV11-2 and TRBJ2-6; no clear D. The germline V gene has CDR1 SGHAT and CDR2 FQNNGV. This CDR3 has 16 residues. V lost 6 bases and J 1 base, leaving 13 bases between the germline ends. For the CDR3, the DNA is TGTGCCAGCAGTCCCTTTACCACTTCTGGGGCCAACGTCCTGACTTTC. This translates into CASSPFTTSGANVLTF.

The genes are TRBV6-5 and TRBJ2-7, with a weak D call TRBD1 (6 bases). The CDR3 has 14 amino acids. The ends were cut back, 6 bases at V and 1 base at J, with 13 bases in the middle. CDR1 MNHEY and CDR2 SVGAGI come from the germline V gene. CDR3 residues: CASSLYRVSYEQYF. As DNA, the CDR3 is TGTGCCAGCAGCCTCTACAGGGTGTCCTACGAGCAGTACTTC.

V gene TRBV5-4 combines with J gene TRBJ1-3; D may be TRBD1 (6 bases). There are 16 residues in the CDR3. The V gene's germline CDR1 is SGHNT and CDR2 YYREEE (reference sequence). The ends were cut back, 4 bases at V and 2 bases at J, with 16 bases in the middle. In DNA form, the CDR3 reads TGTGCCAGCAGCCACTCTTTTCGGACAGCTGGAAACACCATATATTTT. Translated: CASSHSFRTAGNTIYF.

The chain couples TRBV27 to TRBJ2-1; TRBD1 matches 9 bases. Germline V lookup: CDR1 MNHEY, CDR2 SMNVEV (reference sequence). This CDR3 spans 16 amino acids. V lost 6 bases and J lost 4; bases outside the gene matches: 10. The CDR3 loop is CASRSPGTGNYNEQFF. The CDR3, as DNA: TGTGCCAGCAGGTCCCCCGGGACAGGGAATTACAATGAGCAGTTCTTC.

In this sample, this clone turned up once. The chain joins TRBV2 to TRBJ2-5, with D perhaps TRBD1 (6 bases). The CDR3 runs 13 residues. V lost 5 bases and J 5 bases, leaving 12 bases between the germline ends. Germline-derived CDR1 and CDR2 are SNHLY and FYNNEI. CDR3 loop: CASSSVRGETQYF. CDR3 coding DNA: TGTGCCAGCAGTTCTGTGAGGGGGGAGACCCAGTACTTC.

The J gene is TRBJ1-2, the V gene TRBV9, with 10 bases fitting TRBD1. The junction had 11 bases not matched to a gene; V was cut back by 1 base and J by 2 bases. The CDR3 runs to 18 residues. Germline V lookup: CDR1 SGDLS, CDR2 YYNGEE. The CDR3 reads CASSVSWDRGHSNYGYTF. CDR3 nucleotide sequence: TGTGCCAGCAGCGTATCCTGGGACAGGGGACACTCAAACTATGGCTACACCTTC.

The rearrangement uses TRBV19 and TRBJ2-7; 7 bases fit TRBD1. From germline, CDR1 is LNHDA and CDR2 SQIVND (reference sequence). V shed 6 bases and J 0 bases; nucleotides not matched to a gene: 8. The CDR3 length is 15 residues. CDR3 amino acids: CASRYGQDYSYEQYF. The CDR3 region has the DNA TGTGCCAGTAGATACGGACAGGATTACTCCTACGAGCAGTACTTC.